One and the same sample provided the 31 T cell receptor beta chains below, sequenced in a study of CD8 T cells in ankylosing spondylitis. Using its own MiXCR run on the 5' RACE reads, TCRdb lists one record per CDR3 protein. The repertoire holds about 220,000 distinct CDR3 sequences, with roughly 24% as singletons. Sequenced material: blood, either unsorted or a sorted T cell fraction (not recorded which). The receptors were gathered from a male donor with ankylosing spondylitis or in good health (not recorded which).

The chain couples TRBV20-1 to TRBJ2-1, with a weak D call TRBD2 (7 bases). The germline gives CDR1 DFQATT, CDR2 SNEGSKA (reference sequence). The V end lost 6 bases, the J end lost 4 bases, and 16 bases lay between the germline ends. The CDR3 runs to 14 residues. CDR3 loop: CSAAKGGGYNEQFF. The CDR3 nucleotides are TGCAGTGCCGCGAAGGGGGGGGGTTACAATGAGCAGTTCTTC.

This sequence joins TRBV5-1 and TRBJ2-1, with D possibly matching TRBD2 (6 bases). Germline V gene lookup returns CDR1 SGHRS and CDR2 YFSETQ. Deletions cut 0 bases from V and 8 bases from J, with 12 bases between. CDR3 length equals 14 residues. In DNA form, the CDR3 reads TGCGCCAGCAGCTTGGGTGGAGGGTTTCATGAGCAGTTCTTC. Translating gives CASSLGGGFHEQFF.

This clonotype was observed a few times. This chain links TRBV7-2 with TRBJ2-5; D perhaps matches TRBD1 (6 bases). The V gene lost 6 bases and the J gene lost 7 bases, with 15 bases spanning the gap. Germline V CDR1 and CDR2: SGHTA, FQGNSA. The CDR3 is 13 residues long. The CDR3 coding sequence is TGTGCCAGCAGGTCTACAGGGTTGGGGACCCAGTACTTC. Translating gives CASRSTGLGTQYF.

There are many counts of this clonotype. This chain uses TRBV11-2 with TRBJ2-1; D remains ambiguous. CDR1 SGHAT and CDR2 FQNNGV come from the germline V gene. Trimming removed 3 bases at V and 7 bases at J, with 19 bases between. The CDR3 totals 16 residues. The CDR3 spells CASSFLFSELQNEQFF. The CDR3 DNA reads TGTGCCAGCAGCTTTCTGTTCTCGGAGCTCCAGAATGAGCAGTTCTTC. The full variable domain, in which reference TRBV11-2 and TRBJ2-1 provide the parts outside the CDR3, is EAGVAQSPRYKIIEKRQSVAFWCNPISGHATLYWYQQILGQGPKLLIQFQNNGVVDDSQLPKDRFSAERLKGVDSTLKIQPAKLEDSAVYLCASSFLFSELQNEQFFGPGTRLTVL.

This clonotype has ten or more counts. This sequence joins TRBV28 and TRBJ2-1; D is unclear. The V gene lost 2 bases and the J gene lost 8 bases, with 10 bases spanning the gap. The CDR3 consists of 13 residues. Looked up from germline, CDR1 is MDHEN and CDR2 is SYDVKM. As DNA, the CDR3 is TGTGCCAGCAGTTTACCGCAATATGATGAGCAGTTCTTC. This codes for CASSLPQYDEQFF.

The sample holds many counts of this clonotype. The chain has TRBV20-1 and TRBJ1-2; no clear D gene. Trimming took off 5 bases at V and 3 bases at J, with 13 bases between the two ends. This CDR3 has 13 amino acids. Germline lookup yields CDR1 DFQATT and CDR2 SNEGSKA (reference sequence). The CDR3 bases are TGCAGTGCTGAGGGCCGGAGGGACTATGGCTACACCTTC. As protein: CSAEGRRDYGYTF.

This clonotype was recorded a few times. The CDR3 DNA is TGCAGCGTTGCCTTCATAGCGGGAGGGCTCCTCCAAGAGACCCAGTACTTC. Protein sequence: CSVAFIAGGLLQETQYF. The chain recombines TRBV29-1 with TRBJ2-5; TRBD2 aligns across 11 bases. With V trimmed by 4 bases and J by 1 base, 11 bases remained unmatched. This CDR3 spans 17 amino acids. In germline, CDR1 is SQVTM, CDR2 ANQGSEA.

As regards this clonotype: This sequence may be a read error, since a much larger clone differs from it by one base. This likely comes from a read error, as the CDR3 has no conserved phenylalanine or tryptophan at its end. The chain has TRBV7-2 and TRBJ1-1, with D unresolved. V was trimmed by 5 bases and J by 1 base, leaving 11 bases between them. The CDR3 totals 14 residues. The germline V gene encodes CDR1 SGHTA and CDR2 FQGNSA. This CDR3 reads CASSRGISNTEAFL. In nucleotides, the CDR3 is TGTGCCAGCAGCAGAGGGATTTCGAACACTGAAGCTTTCCTT.

This clonotype was observed at least ten times. V and J are TRBV6-5 and TRBJ1-1; TRBD1 is a possible D gene (5 bases). The germline V and J ends were trimmed by 8 bases and 3 bases, with 10 bases remaining between them. There are 12 residues in the CDR3. Germline-derived CDR1 and CDR2 are MNHEY and SVGAGI. CDR3 amino acids: CASWKGYTEAFF. The CDR3 bases are TGTGCCAGCTGGAAGGGGTACACTGAAGCTTTCTTT.

This clonotype was found many times. This sequence joins TRBV18 and TRBJ1-4; 8 positions agree with TRBD1. The CDR3 has 13 amino acids. Germline V gene data show CDR1 as KGHSH and CDR2 as LQKENI. V gave up 3 bases and J gave up 6 bases; unmatched junction bases: 0. CDR3 sequence: CASSPGQDEKLFF. In nucleotides, the CDR3 is TGTGCCAGCTCACCGGGACAGGATGAAAAACTGTTTTTT.

The rearrangement uses TRBV7-6 and TRBJ2-5; the D is unclear. The length of the CDR3 is 14 residues. Trimming stripped 1 base from V and 5 bases from J, with 11 bases between. Germline V gene sequence: CDR1 SGHVS, CDR2 FNYEAQ. CDR3 nucleotide sequence: TGTGCCAGCAGCTTAGGGCGGCCCGGGGAGACCCAGTACTTC. Encoded protein: CASSLGRPGETQYF.

This sequence joins TRBV20-1 and TRBJ2-1; D gene ambiguous. The CDR3 sequence is 14 residues long. Germline V CDR1 and CDR2: DFQATT, SNEGSKA (reference sequence). The ends were cut back, 1 base at V and 0 bases at J, with 7 bases in the middle. This CDR3 is CSARVRSSYNEQFF. The CDR3, as DNA: TGCAGTGCTAGAGTCAGATCCTCCTACAATGAGCAGTTCTTC.

This clonotype was observed many times. The CDR3 loop is CASSSQGRSKAFF. Here the CDR3 DNA reads TGTGCCAGCAGTTCTCAGGGCCGTTCGAAGGCTTTCTTT. The chain joins TRBV27 to TRBJ1-1, with a possible D match to TRBD1 (5 bases). V gave up 4 bases and J gave up 11 bases, with 17 bases separating them. This CDR3 has 13 amino acids. Germline V CDR1 and CDR2: MNHEY, SMNVEV (reference sequence).

J is TRBJ2-7 and V is TRBV6-5; TRBD2 agrees at 10 bases. CDR1 and CDR2 from the germline V gene are MNHEY and SVGAGI. This CDR3 is built from 17 residues. V was clipped by 0 bases and J by 0 bases; unmatched bases: 5. The CDR3 here is CASSYSPTSGSSYEQYF. DNA of the CDR3: TGTGCCAGCAGTTACTCCCCGACTAGCGGGTCCTCCTACGAGCAGTACTTC.

V usage is TRBV29-1 and J usage is TRBJ1-1; 10 bases match TRBD1. Losses at the gene ends were 7 bases for V and 1 base for J; bases not matched to a gene: 3. Germline assignment: CDR1 SQVTM and CDR2 ANQGSEA. This CDR3 contains 13 residues. The CDR3 region is CSGRTGGNTEAFF. CDR3 nucleotides: TGCAGCGGTAGGACAGGGGGGAACACTGAAGCTTTCTTT.

This clonotype was picked up a small number of times. Since a much larger clone is just one base distant, this may be a read error. V usage is TRBV6-1 and J usage is TRBJ2-5; possibly TRBD1 or TRBD2 for D (5 bases each). Trimming shortened V by 5 bases and J by 5 bases, and 15 bases separated the two germline ends. The V gene's germline CDR1 is MNHNS and CDR2 SASEGT. This CDR3 comprises 14 residues. The CDR3 protein is CASSTPGPRETQYF. CDR3 nucleotides: TGTGCCAGCAGTACCCCGGGACCCCGTGAGACCCAGTACTTC.

In this sample, this clonotype turned up a few times. V is TRBV20-1 and J is TRBJ1-6; D perhaps matches TRBD1 (6 bases). The CDR3 is 13 amino acids. In germline, CDR1 is DFQATT, CDR2 SNEGSKA (reference sequence). Trimming took off 1 base at V and 8 bases at J, with 9 bases between the two ends. For the CDR3, the DNA is TGCAGTGCTAGAGGCCAGGGGTATTCACCCCTCCACTTT. Residues: CSARGQGYSPLHF.

This rearrangement joins TRBV20-1 to TRBJ2-1; 9 bases line up with TRBD2. This CDR3 has 14 residues. Per the germline V gene, CDR1 is DFQATT and CDR2 is SNEGSKA (reference sequence). Losses at the gene ends were 2 bases for V and 4 bases for J; bases not matched to a gene: 3. The CDR3 coding sequence is TGCAGTGCTAGACTAAGCGGGAGGTACAATGAGCAGTTCTTC. Protein product: CSARLSGRYNEQFF.

The CDR3 DNA reads TGTGCCAGCAGCGTCGGGACAGTCCTTGACAGGGACATTCAGTACTTC. Its translation: CASSVGTVLDRDIQYF. The chain uses TRBV7-6 and TRBJ2-4; 7 bases are shared with TRBD1. Germline-derived CDR1 and CDR2 are SGHVS and FNYEAQ. V was pared by 5 bases and J by 8 bases, with 15 bases of the junction left unmatched. This CDR3 contains 16 residues.

This clonotype turned up a few times. The gene calls are TRBV9 and TRBJ2-7; D may match TRBD1 or TRBD2 (5 bases each). The V end was cut by 0 bases, the J end by 6 bases, with 13 bases between. Germline CDR1 reads SGDLS; CDR2 reads YYNGEE. This CDR3 has 14 amino acids. The CDR3 DNA is TGTGCCAGCAGCGTAGGGGGGACGGCGGCCGAGCAGTACTTC. This gives the protein CASSVGGTAAEQYF.

The V and J genes are TRBV11-1 and TRBJ2-1, with D unclear. The V end was cut by 5 bases, the J end by 0 bases, with 20 bases between. The CDR3 spans 18 residues. Germline-derived CDR1 and CDR2 are SGHAT and FQDESV (reference sequence). CDR3 DNA: TGTGCCAGCAGCCCCGGGTGGGCTGGCCGGAGCTCCTACAATGAGCAGTTCTTC. It encodes CASSPGWAGRSSYNEQFF.

Ten or more counts support this clonotype. The chain joins TRBV4-1 to TRBJ1-2, with 10 nucleotides matching TRBD1. CDR1 and CDR2 (germline): MGHRA, YSYEKL. CDR3 length: 16 amino acids. J lost 5 bases, V lost 0 bases, and 6 bases had no gene match. In nucleotides, the CDR3 is TGCGCCAGCAGCCAAGATCGGGACAGGGGCGTGTATGGCTACACCTTC. Amino acids: CASSQDRDRGVYGYTF.

This clonotype was seen ten or more times. The rearrangement joins TRBV5-1 to TRBJ1-1, with D unresolved. Germline-derived CDR1 and CDR2 are SGHRS and YFSETQ. V lost 0 bases and J 7 bases, leaving 13 bases between the germline ends. This CDR3 has 14 amino acids. The CDR3 loop reads CASSLASQDGEAFF. The CDR3 bases are TGCGCCAGCAGCTTGGCCTCGCAAGACGGTGAAGCTTTCTTT.

The CDR3 DNA sequence: TGCAGTGCTACACCGGGACTAGCGGACTTCACAGATACGCAGTATTTT. Translated, it gives CSATPGLADFTDTQYF. The V and J genes are TRBV20-1 and TRBJ2-3; 11 bases are shared with TRBD2. Germline V gene sequence: CDR1 DFQATT, CDR2 SNEGSKA (reference sequence). The CDR3 runs to 16 residues. V lost 4 bases to trimming and J lost 2 bases; unmatched junction nucleotides: 8.

This clonotype showed up just a few times. This chain connects TRBV19 to TRBJ2-1, with a possible D match to TRBD2 (5 bases). CDR3 length: 13 amino acids. The V end lost 2 bases, the J end lost 14 bases, and 16 bases lay between the germline ends. Germline V lookup: CDR1 LNHDA, CDR2 SQIVND (reference sequence). The CDR3 DNA sequence: TGTGCCAGTAGTATAAGTCAGAAAACCGGGAAGTTCTTC. This translates into CASSISQKTGKFF.

The chain joins TRBV6-1 to TRBJ2-3, with D possibly matching TRBD2 (6 bases). V was shortened by 7 bases and J by 6 bases, with 14 bases between the two germline ends. The CDR3 is 13 residues long. Germline-derived CDR1 and CDR2 are MNHNS and SASEGT. The CDR3 region is CASTPPGRDTQYF. CDR3 in DNA: TGTGCCAGCACACCACCGGGGAGGGATACGCAGTATTTT.

A word on this clonotype: Since a much larger clone is just one base distant, this may be a read error. This rearrangement joins TRBV5-1 to TRBJ2-1; D is perhaps TRBD2 (6 bases). Germline V gene sequence: CDR1 SGHRS, CDR2 YFSETQ. V shed 3 bases and J shed 0 bases, with 10 bases lying between them. The CDR3 covers 15 residues. The CDR3 DNA follows: TGCGCCAGCAGCTCCCTAGCGAGCTCCTACAATGAGCAGTTCTTC. Translated: CASSSLASSYNEQFF.

The chain combines TRBV6-2 or TRBV6-3 with TRBJ2-7; D is perhaps TRBD2 (6 bases). The ends were cut back, 5 bases at V and 2 bases at J, with 13 bases in the middle. The CDR3 is 14 residues long. CDR1 and CDR2 from the germline V gene are MNHEY and SVGEGT. This CDR3 reads CASSTGVVPYEQYF. The CDR3 DNA sequence: TGTGCCAGCAGTACGGGAGTTGTACCCTACGAGCAGTACTTC.

The genes are TRBV7-9 and TRBJ2-1, with a possible D match to TRBD1 (5 bases). The CDR3 loop spans 12 amino acids. V gave up 1 base and J gave up 11 bases, with 9 bases separating them. Germline CDR1 reads SEHNR; CDR2 reads FQNEAQ (reference sequence). In nucleotides, the CDR3 is TGTGCCAGCAGCTTAGAGGGGCCCAAGCAGTTCTTC. Encoded protein: CASSLEGPKQFF.

The chain recombines TRBV7-9 with TRBJ1-2, with D perhaps TRBD1 (5 bases). The CDR3 sequence is 14 residues long. Germline CDR1 SEHNR, CDR2 FQNEAQ (reference sequence). V was clipped by 3 bases and J by 5 bases, with 13 bases between them. CDR3 sequence: CASSLSGHGYGYTF. The DNA for the CDR3 is TGTGCCAGCAGCTTGAGTGGACATGGATATGGCTACACCTTC.

The V and J genes are TRBV29-1 and TRBJ2-3, with a weak D call TRBD1 (5 bases). Trimming pared 1 base from V and 10 bases from J, leaving 15 bases between. CDR3 length: 13 residues. Germline CDR1 SQVTM, CDR2 ANQGSEA. CDR3: CSVEGAGQLAQYF. The CDR3 region has the DNA TGCAGCGTTGAAGGGGCAGGGCAGTTGGCGCAGTATTTT.